The sequence of this T cell receptor beta chain was determined in a study of blood T cell dynamics during melanoma immunotherapy. About the research overall: Patients with metastatic melanoma got pembrolizumab or nivolumab-ipilimumab as first-line care. General study results and limits: It remained unknown if the driving T cell clones were melanoma-specific.

Time point here: week 3, after first cycle of checkpoint inhibitor. One draw preceded checkpoint blockade; another followed its first cycle at week 3. Response was assessed by RECIST 1.1 at 12 weeks, except a couple of rapid progressors. As for this clone: Antigen unknown.

Profiling relied on immunoSEQ multiplex PCR, and the TCRdb table lists in-frame clones only, not all of them. Among several thousand clones listed, around 85% were seen once. This sample comprised blood, obtained from a patient treated with checkpoint blockade. The clonotype was recovered from a human donor with melanoma.

CDR3 region: CATSSPGSGDREQYF. CDR3 DNA sequence: TGTGCCACCAGCAGCCCTGGGTCAGGGGACCGCGAGCAGTACTTC. The chain employs TRBV15 and TRBJ2-5; D perhaps matches TRBD1 (6 bases). The last part of the DNA fits TRBJ2-7 better; the J call may be wrong. From germline, CDR1 is LNHNV and CDR2 YYDKDF (reference sequence). This CDR3 is built from 15 residues.